Following are 25 T cell receptor beta chains from one sample sequenced in a study of cytomegalovirus exposure and HLA in healthy donors. Use of 60 Vbeta and 13 Jbeta primers characterized the PCR. Measured with immunoSEQ multiplex PCR; TCRdb has only the in-frame clones, and not every one. The data contain fewer than 200,000 clones, over 75% of them seen just once; the ten biggest clones take up over 0.2%. The sample consisted of PBMCs. The receptors shown here come from a girl less than two years old in good health and CMV-seronegative.

The chain combines TRBV6-1 with TRBJ1-4; tentative D call: TRBD1 (6 bases). CDR3 length: 12 amino acids. The ends were cut back, 7 bases at V and 15 bases at J, with 18 bases in the middle. CDR1 MNHNS and CDR2 SASEGT come from the germline V gene. As DNA, the CDR3 is TGTGCCAGCACTGATACAGGGAAAGGTGTGTTTTTT. Protein product: CASTDTGKGVFF.

The chain carries TRBV5-1 and TRBJ2-3; TRBD2 agrees at 13 bases. The CDR3 covers 15 residues. Germline V gives CDR1 SGHRS, CDR2 YFSETQ. The V gene end was trimmed by 4 bases and the J gene end by 4 bases; junction bases not matched to a gene: 3. The CDR3 region has the DNA TGCGCCAGCAGCCAAGGACTAGCGGGAGCAGATACGCAGTATTTT. It codes for CASSQGLAGADTQYF. The entire variable domain, with the rest obtained from reference TRBV5-1 and TRBJ2-3, is as follows: KAGVTQTPRYLIKTRGQQVTLSCSPISGHRSVSWYQQTPGQGLQFLFEYFSETQRNKGNFPGRFSGRQFSNSRSEMNVSTLELGDSALYLCASSQGLAGADTQYFGPGTRLTVL.

V gene TRBV15 combines with J gene TRBJ2-3, with D tentatively TRBD2 (5 bases). V lost 0 bases to trimming and J lost 6 bases, with 10 bases between them. CDR1 is LNHNV, CDR2 YYDKDF, per germline (reference sequence). The CDR3 totals 14 residues. This chain's CDR3 is CATSRDPGSDTQYF. The CDR3 DNA follows: TGTGCCACCAGCAGAGATCCGGGATCGGATACGCAGTATTTT.

This clone appeared a few times. The chain recombines TRBV11-2 with TRBJ2-7; 12 bases line up with TRBD1. The CDR3 is made up of 18 amino acids. Trimming removed 5 bases from V and 3 bases from J; junction bases left unmatched: 14. Germline CDR1 is SGHAT and CDR2 is FQNNGV. Here the CDR3 reads CASSHRDRGRGALYEQYF. CDR3 coding DNA: TGTGCCAGCAGCCACCGGGACAGGGGGCGCGGCGCGCTCTACGAGCAGTACTTC. Variable domain in full (rest from reference TRBV11-2 and TRBJ2-7): EAGVAQSPRYKIIEKRQSVAFWCNPISGHATLYWYQQILGQGPKLLIQFQNNGVVDDSQLPKDRFSAERLKGVDSTLKIQPAKLEDSAVYLCASSHRDRGRGALYEQYFGPGTRLTVT.

This chain joins TRBV6-6 and TRBJ2-1; 7 positions agree with TRBD2. Trimming took 5 bases from V and 9 from J; bases not matched to a gene: 13. CDR1 and CDR2 from the germline V gene are MNHNY and SVGAGI (reference sequence). This CDR3 spans 15 amino acids. DNA of the CDR3: TGTGCCAGCAGTGGGTCCGGGAGGAGCAGCGGTGAGCAGTTCTTC. Translation gives CASSGSGRSSGEQFF.

This chain uses TRBV19 with TRBJ1-5; perhaps TRBD1 as D (6 bases). Trimming took 6 bases from V and 1 from J, leaving 19 bases between them. The V gene's germline CDR1 is LNHDA and CDR2 SQIVND (reference sequence). The CDR3 extends over 17 amino acids. DNA for the CDR3: TGTGCCAGTAGGGTCGTGGGGGGCGGGAGGAGCAATCAGCCCCAGCATTTT. It is translated as CASRVVGGGRSNQPQHF.

This clone was counted once. The J gene is TRBJ2-3, the V gene TRBV6-6, with TRBD2 identical over 8 bases. Germline V gene lookup returns CDR1 MNHNY and CDR2 SVGAGI (reference sequence). V was clipped by 3 bases and J by 1 base; unmatched bases: 3. There are 15 residues in the CDR3. The CDR3 loop reads CASSYPGGGTDTQYF. Written as DNA, the CDR3 is TGTGCCAGCAGTTATCCGGGAGGGGGCACAGATACGCAGTATTTT.

V usage is TRBV27 and J usage is TRBJ2-1; 8 bases line up with TRBD1. The CDR3 has 15 amino acids. CDR1 and CDR2 from the germline V gene are MNHEY and SMNVEV (reference sequence). J lost 3 bases, V lost 5 bases, and 6 bases had no gene match. Here the CDR3 reads CASSPQGAHYNEQFF. CDR3 DNA sequence: TGTGCCAGCAGTCCTCAGGGGGCACACTACAATGAGCAGTTCTTC.

J is TRBJ1-3 and V is TRBV30; D not certain. Germline lookup yields CDR1 GTSNPN and CDR2 SVGIG (reference sequence). V shed 0 bases and J shed 9 bases, with 33 bases lying between them. CDR3 length: 20 amino acids. The CDR3 loop is CAWSVSSRVGISVPVGTIYF. The DNA of the CDR3 is TGTGCCTGGAGTGTTTCGAGTAGGGTCGGGATTAGTGTGCCAGTCGGCACCATATATTTT.

Here the CDR3 reads CASSSWDRGLLDFGRNTEAFF. The CDR3 DNA sequence: TGTGCCAGTAGTTCGTGGGACAGGGGGCTTCTGGATTTCGGGAGGAACACTGAAGCTTTCTTT. This sequence joins TRBV19 and TRBJ1-1, with 12 bases identical to TRBD1. This CDR3 spans 21 amino acids. Losses at the gene ends were 5 bases for V and 1 base for J; bases not matched to a gene: 20. Germline CDR1 LNHDA, CDR2 SQIVND (reference sequence).

The chain carries TRBV27 and TRBJ2-3, with D perhaps TRBD2 (5 bases). CDR1 and CDR2 (germline): MNHEY, SMNVEV (reference sequence). V shed 6 bases and J shed 2 bases, with 12 bases lying between them. This CDR3 is 14 amino acids long. The CDR3 DNA follows: TGTGCCAGCAGAAGGAGCGGCTTCACAGATACGCAGTATTTT. It codes for CASRRSGFTDTQYF.

The chain uses TRBV9 and TRBJ1-1; D possibly corresponds to TRBD1 (5 bases). This CDR3 is 15 amino acids long. The germline V and J ends were trimmed by 4 bases and 2 bases, with 15 bases remaining between them. Germline V lookup: CDR1 SGDLS, CDR2 YYNGEE. The CDR3 region has the DNA TGTGCCAGCAGCCTGGGGGGAGGGGTCAACACTGAAGCTTTCTTT. Its protein product is CASSLGGGVNTEAFF.

In its sample, this clone was seen a few times. This chain links TRBV5-4 with TRBJ1-2; 7 bases are shared with TRBD1. Looked up from germline, CDR1 is SGHNT and CDR2 is YYREEE (reference sequence). The CDR3 runs 14 residues. V lost 5 bases, J lost 2 bases, and 6 bases stayed unmatched. The CDR3 sequence: CASSLTGLNYGYTF. CDR3 DNA: TGTGCCAGCAGTCTGACAGGGTTGAACTATGGCTACACCTTC.

CDR3 in amino acids: CASRGNREGEKLFF. In DNA form, the CDR3 reads TGTGCCAGCAGGGGGAACAGGGAAGGGGAAAAACTGTTTTTT. This chain links TRBV2 with TRBJ1-4; weak D call: TRBD1 (6 bases). Germline V CDR1 and CDR2: SNHLY, FYNNEI. The CDR3 loop spans 14 amino acids. Trimming removed 6 bases from V and 8 bases from J, with 16 bases in between.

This clone was observed a few times. The V and J genes are TRBV2 and TRBJ1-2, with D perhaps matching TRBD1 (6 bases). Trimming removed 6 bases from V and 3 bases from J, with 11 bases in between. The length of the CDR3 is 13 residues. CDR1 and CDR2 (germline): SNHLY, FYNNEI. CDR3 coding DNA: TGTGCCAGCAGGGGCCAGGGGTACTATGGCTACACCTTC. This gives the protein CASRGQGYYGYTF.

This clone was seen once. V and J are TRBV19 and TRBJ2-5; tentative D call: TRBD1 (5 bases). The DNA end favors TRBJ2-7, so the J call may be wrong. Germline lookup yields CDR1 LNHDA and CDR2 SQIVND (reference sequence). CDR3 length equals 14 residues. The CDR3 reads CASSIRVESYEQYF. The CDR3, as DNA: TGTGCCAGTAGTATCAGGGTGGAATCCTACGAGCAGTACTTC.

The chain recombines TRBV7-9 with TRBJ2-1; 8 nucleotides agree with TRBD1. Germline V CDR1 and CDR2: SEHNR, FQNEAQ (reference sequence). J gave up 8 bases and V 5 bases, and 11 bases lay outside the gene matches. This CDR3 comprises 15 residues. Here the CDR3 reads CASSEADRGRDEQFF. CDR3 nucleotide sequence: TGTGCCAGCAGCGAGGCCGACAGGGGACGCGATGAGCAGTTCTTC.

The count of this clone is one. Sequence at one end of the junction differs from germline and may be a read error. The rearrangement links TRBV30 to TRBJ2-3, with D maybe TRBD2 (7 bases). The CDR3 extends over 12 amino acids. Germline V gives CDR1 GTSNPN, CDR2 SVGIG (reference sequence). The CDR3 region is CAWSAAPGGLLF. The CDR3 nucleotides read TGTGCCTGGAGTGCGGCGCCGGGGGGCTTACTATTT.

This rearrangement joins TRBV21-1 to TRBJ2-1; whether TRBD1, the table's D call, matches the DNA was not checked. TRBV21-1 is a known pseudogene. The CDR3 runs 14 residues. This CDR3 reads CASSKPTGLNEQFF. The CDR3 DNA is TGTGCCAGCAGCAAACCCACTGGGCTCAATGAGCAGTTCTTC.

J is TRBJ2-5 and V is TRBV27; the D gene is possibly TRBD1 (5 bases). Judging by the DNA end, TRBJ2-7 fits better; the J call may be wrong. Germline V gene data show CDR1 as MNHEY and CDR2 as SMNVEV (reference sequence). CDR3 length: 14 amino acids. The CDR3 protein is CASSSLGRGYEQYF. Written as DNA, the CDR3 is TGTGCCAGCAGTTCATTGGGAAGGGGCTACGAGCAGTACTTC.

V is TRBV14 and J is TRBJ2-7; 8 positions agree with TRBD1. This CDR3 has 13 amino acids. The ends lost 3 bases at V and 6 bases at J; junction bases unmatched: 4. The germline V gene has CDR1 SGHDN and CDR2 FVKESK. The CDR3 region is CASSHGQGAEQYF. CDR3 sequence (DNA): TGTGCCAGCAGCCATGGACAGGGCGCCGAGCAGTACTTC.

The CDR3: CASSARLAGNNEQFF. In DNA form, the CDR3 reads TGTGCCAGCAGCGCCAGACTAGCGGGGAACAATGAGCAGTTCTTC. The rearrangement joins TRBV11-2 to TRBJ2-1; 11 bases align to TRBD2. Trimming took 5 bases from V and 5 from J; bases not matched to a gene: 5. Germline CDR1 is SGHAT and CDR2 is FQNNGV. The CDR3 is 15 amino acids.

The rearrangement uses TRBV5-4 and TRBJ2-1, with 9 nucleotides matching TRBD2. Germline V gene data show CDR1 as SGHNT and CDR2 as YYREEE (reference sequence). V gave up 4 bases and J gave up 4 bases; unmatched junction bases: 6. The CDR3 consists of 15 residues. CDR3 sequence (DNA): TGTGCCAGCAGCCCGTTAGCGGGGGCGTACAATGAGCAGTTCTTC. This codes for CASSPLAGAYNEQFF.

The chain has TRBV30 and TRBJ1-3; the D is unclear. Germline V CDR1 and CDR2: GTSNPN, SVGIG (reference sequence). The V end was cut by 3 bases, the J end by 0 bases, with 6 bases between. This CDR3 is built from 13 residues. CDR3 region: CAWRSHSGNTIYF. Written as DNA, the CDR3 is TGTGCCTGGAGGTCCCACTCTGGAAACACCATATATTTT.

The chain has TRBV10-3 and TRBJ2-4; TRBD1 matches 8 bases. V trimming: 8 bases; J trimming: 3 bases; junction bases outside the gene matches: 12. The germline V gene encodes CDR1 ENHRY and CDR2 SYGVKD. The CDR3 is 16 amino acids. CDR3 region: CAISPLAGGIKNIQYF. As DNA, the CDR3 is TGTGCCATCTCTCCCCTGGCAGGGGGCATCAAAAACATTCAGTACTTC.